This T cell receptor beta chain was observed in a study of blood T cell repertoires in COVID-19. How the authors handled the data: Nucleated cell number was recorded as an estimate derived from reference gene primer amplification. This table comes from immunoSEQ multiplex PCR, and its TCRdb copy is limited to in-frame clones, with some not included. The V and J calls and the clone size are those of that table, but D and trimming were determined from the DNA. The repertoire holds some 160,000 clones, with around 84% as singletons. V gave up 5 bases and J gave up 4 bases, with 11 bases separating them. The germline CDR1 and CDR2 sequences are MDHEN and SYDVKM. This CDR3 is built from 13 residues. While infection was still active, Seattle patients were enrolled and then followed longitudinally.

The chain has TRBV28 and TRBJ1-2; D not resolved. The TCR originated in a woman at least 80 years old with COVID-19, enrolled during active disease. Sequencing was done on a sample of peripheral blood. The CDR3 DNA is TGTGCCAGCAGTCTTACAGCCACCTATGGCTACACCTTC. This translates into CASSLTATYGYTF.